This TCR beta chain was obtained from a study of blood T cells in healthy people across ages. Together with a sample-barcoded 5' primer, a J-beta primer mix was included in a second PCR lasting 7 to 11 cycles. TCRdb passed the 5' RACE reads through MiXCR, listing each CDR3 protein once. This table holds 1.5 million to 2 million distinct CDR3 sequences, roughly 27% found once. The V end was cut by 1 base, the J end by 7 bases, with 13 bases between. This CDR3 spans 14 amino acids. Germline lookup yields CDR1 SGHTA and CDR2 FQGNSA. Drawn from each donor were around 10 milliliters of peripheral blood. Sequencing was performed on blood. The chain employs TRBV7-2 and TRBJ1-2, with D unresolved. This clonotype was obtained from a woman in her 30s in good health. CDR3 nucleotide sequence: TGTGCCAGCAGCTTAGATCGGCGGCGTAGTGGCTACACCTTC. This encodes CASSLDRRRSGYTF.